This T cell receptor (beta chain) was obtained from a study of neoadjuvant nivolumab and ipilimumab in lung cancer. Study findings and constraints: Compared with tumor-adjacent uninvolved lung, resected tumors showed greater richness and clonality. Higher pretherapy blood TCR richness went with higher resected-tumor richness. TCR sequencing covered a small number of samples. Only two of four nivolumab-treated tumors gained richness and clonality by surgery.

Trimming left V 5 bases short and J 1 base short, with 12 bases between. The V gene's germline CDR1 is SGDLS and CDR2 YYNGEE. The CDR3 covers 14 residues. Data came from immunoSEQ multiplex PCR; TCRdb stores just in-frame clones and leaves some out. The sample shows more than 10,000 clones, around 70% of them seen only once. With regard to this clone: Antigen: not known.

The sample here was peripheral blood, taken after neoadjuvant nivolumab, alone or with ipilimumab, at or shortly before surgery. The TCR sequence derives from an adult with non-small cell lung cancer. The J gene is TRBJ1-1, the V gene TRBV9, with a tentative D call TRBD1 (5 bases). The CDR3 region has the DNA TGTGCCAGCAGTCCCGGGACGGGGAACACTGAAGCTTTCTTT. Amino acids: CASSPGTGNTEAFF.